This T cell receptor (beta chain) emerged from a study of CD8 T cells in ankylosing spondylitis. Study-level findings and limits: Significantly higher representation of disease-linked clones was reported for matched ankylosing spondylitis synovial fluid. One TCR beta motif, made up of eight highly homologous variants, appeared characteristic of ankylosing spondylitis blood. There were earlier reports of some motif variants in reactive arthritis synovial fluid and blood.

This clonotype has ten or more counts. Its antigen is unknown. A single record per CDR3 protein comes from TCRdb applying MiXCR to the 5' RACE reads. The table includes tens of thousands of distinct CDR3 sequences, approximately 6% detected once. The V and J ends lost 3 bases and 1 base respectively, with 13 bases between them. Germline V gene sequence: CDR1 SNHLY, CDR2 FYNNEI. CDR3 length: 17 residues. This TCR was recovered from a male donor with ankylosing spondylitis. The specimen was synovial fluid, either unsorted or a sorted T cell fraction (not recorded which). This sequence joins TRBV2 and TRBJ2-6; TRBD2 might be the D (5 bases). The CDR3 is CASSERLRVSGANVLTF. CDR3 sequence (DNA): TGTGCCAGCAGTGAGAGACTAAGGGTATCTGGGGCCAACGTCCTGACTTTC.